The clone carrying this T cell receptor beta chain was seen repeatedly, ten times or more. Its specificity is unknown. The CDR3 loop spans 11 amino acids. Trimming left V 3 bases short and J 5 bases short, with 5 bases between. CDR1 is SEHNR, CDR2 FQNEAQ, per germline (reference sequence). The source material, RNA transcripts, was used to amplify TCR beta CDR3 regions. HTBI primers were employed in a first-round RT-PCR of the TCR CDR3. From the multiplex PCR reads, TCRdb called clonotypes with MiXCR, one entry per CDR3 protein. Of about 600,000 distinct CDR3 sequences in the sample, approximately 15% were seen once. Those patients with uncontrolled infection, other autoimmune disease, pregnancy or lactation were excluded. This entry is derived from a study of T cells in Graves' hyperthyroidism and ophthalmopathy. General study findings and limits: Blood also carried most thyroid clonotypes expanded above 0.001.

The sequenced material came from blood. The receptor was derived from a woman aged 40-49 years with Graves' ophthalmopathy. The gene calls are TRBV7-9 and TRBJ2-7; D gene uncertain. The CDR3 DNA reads TGTGCCAGCAGCTTCCAGCACGAGCAGTACTTC. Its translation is CASSFQHEQYF.